The 19 T cell receptor beta chains given below trace back to one sample, sequenced in a study of CD8+CD57+ T cells in acquired aplastic anemia. Genomic DNA constituted the template upon which TCR beta VDJ and CDR3 profiling was performed. TCRdb ran MiXCR on the reads and lists one entry per CDR3 protein. The repertoire has about 200,000 distinct CDR3 sequences, 30% to 35% of them found once; the top ten carry roughly 1.1%. Sequenced: sorted CD4+, CD8+, or CD8+CD57+ T cells (not recorded which) from PBMCs. All receptors derive from a human donor in good health, serving as a control.

There are a few counts of this clonotype. This rearrangement joins TRBV10-3 to TRBJ1-2, with D unresolved. Germline-derived CDR1 and CDR2 are ENHRY and SYGVKD. V was shortened by 10 bases and J by 8 bases, with 14 bases between the two germline ends. The CDR3 runs 11 residues. CDR3 in amino acids: CATTEFGGYTF. The CDR3 DNA sequence: TGTGCCACCACTGAGTTCGGAGGCTACACCTTC.

J is TRBJ1-2 and V is TRBV10-3, with D perhaps TRBD1 (5 bases). Germline CDR1 ENHRY, CDR2 SYGVKD. V was clipped by 10 bases and J by 4 bases, with 25 bases between them. This CDR3 is built from 16 residues. The DNA for the CDR3 is TGTGCCAGCAGCCCAGACCTCGGAGGGGTAGTCTATGGCTACACCTTC. Translation: CASSPDLGGVVYGYTF.

J is TRBJ1-6 and V is TRBV30; the D is unclear. Germline V gives CDR1 GTSNPN, CDR2 SVGIG (reference sequence). Trimming removed 1 base at V and 5 bases at J, with 6 bases between. CDR3 size: 13 residues. CDR3 loop: CAWSAGDNSPLHF. CDR3 DNA sequence: TGTGCCTGGAGTGCGGGCGATAATTCACCCCTCCACTTT.

This clonotype was observed many times. The chain is built from TRBV7-9 and TRBJ2-7; the match to TRBD1 covers 10 bases. In germline, CDR1 is SEHNR, CDR2 FQNEAQ (reference sequence). The length of the CDR3 is 14 residues. The V and J ends lost 5 bases and 4 bases, in that order; junction bases with no gene match: 5. The CDR3: CASSRDRGGYEQYF. CDR3 nucleotide sequence: TGTGCCAGCAGCCGGGACAGGGGTGGGTACGAGCAGTACTTC.

The genes are TRBV5-1 and TRBJ2-1; 9 positions match TRBD2. The CDR3 spans 16 residues. After removal of 3 bases from V and 3 bases from J, the junction contained 7 bases not matched to a gene. The V gene's germline CDR1 is SGHRS and CDR2 YFSETQ. The CDR3 DNA is TGCGCCAGCAGCTCCGGGACTAGCTTCGGCTACAATGAGCAGTTCTTC. This codes for CASSSGTSFGYNEQFF.

The chain joins TRBV5-1 to TRBJ2-5, with TRBD2 as a possible D gene (6 bases). The CDR3 length is 13 residues. Germline CDR1 SGHRS, CDR2 YFSETQ. V lost 7 bases, J lost 5 bases, and 15 bases lay in between. The CDR3 DNA follows: TGCGCCAGCGGGGGAGGACCTGGGGAGACCCAGTACTTC. This translates into CASGGGPGETQYF.

As for this clonotype: A much more abundant neighbour one base away suggests this may be a read error. V and J are TRBV2 and TRBJ1-1, with D possibly TRBD1 on 5 matching bases. This CDR3 is built from 14 residues. Germline loops: CDR1 SNHLY, CDR2 FYNNEI. The CDR3 coding sequence is TGTGCCAGCAGCTTAGGTCAGGGCCCCACTGAAGCTTCCTTT. It is translated as CASSLGQGPTEASF.

This clonotype has only one observation. One end of the junction does not line up with germline, which may come from a read error. The CDR3 DNA follows: TGTGCCAGCAGTTACCTTTGGGGGAACGGGGAGCTGTTTTTT. The encoded protein is CASSYLWGNGELFF. The V gene is TRBV10-3, the J gene TRBJ2-2; tentatively, D is TRBD1 or TRBD2 (5 bases each). The CDR3 loop spans 14 amino acids. Germline CDR1 is ENHRY and CDR2 is SYGVKD.

This clonotype was seen ten or more times. J is TRBJ1-2 and V is TRBV7-3; 8 nucleotides match TRBD1. The CDR3 covers 14 residues. Germline V lookup: CDR1 SGHTA, CDR2 FQGTGA. The V and J ends lost 6 bases and 8 bases, in that order; junction bases with no gene match: 11. In DNA, the CDR3 is TGTGCCAGCAGATCTACTGGACAGGGACAAGGCTACACCTTC. It translates to CASRSTGQGQGYTF.

The sample holds many counts of this clonotype. J is TRBJ1-2 and V is TRBV2; 9 bases match TRBD1. The CDR3 sequence is 14 residues long. V dropped 4 bases and J dropped 7; count of bases not matched to a gene: 7. The germline V gene has CDR1 SNHLY and CDR2 FYNNEI. CDR3 sequence: CASSVGTGKFGYTF. The CDR3 DNA follows: TGTGCCAGCAGTGTCGGGACAGGGAAATTTGGCTACACCTTC.

This clonotype was found a few times. The chain is built from TRBV27 and TRBJ2-3; D is unresolved. V lost 2 bases and J 0 bases, leaving 6 bases between the germline ends. This CDR3 is 14 amino acids long. Germline CDR1 MNHEY, CDR2 SMNVEV (reference sequence). The CDR3 protein is CASSLASSTDTQYF. The CDR3 bases are TGTGCCAGCAGTTTAGCCAGTAGCACAGATACGCAGTATTTT.

The CDR3 here is CATGLAGGHNEQFF. CDR3 DNA sequence: TGTGCCACCGGGCTAGCGGGGGGTCACAATGAGCAGTTCTTC. The chain carries TRBV24-1 and TRBJ2-1; 11 nucleotides agree with TRBD2. The V segment lost 9 bases and the J segment 5 bases; nucleotides outside the gene matches: 5. The length of the CDR3 is 14 residues. Germline assignment: CDR1 KGHDR and CDR2 SFDVKD.

This clonotype was detected ten times or more. This rearrangement joins TRBV2 to TRBJ1-6, with D maybe TRBD1 (5 bases). The CDR3 is made up of 15 amino acids. V gave up 6 bases and J gave up 7 bases, with 16 bases separating them. Germline CDR1 is SNHLY and CDR2 is FYNNEI. The chain's CDR3 is CASSEGRPLNSPLHF. In DNA form, the CDR3 reads TGTGCCAGCAGCGAGGGGAGGCCTTTAAATTCACCCCTCCACTTT.

This clonotype was recorded at least ten times. The V and J genes are TRBV19 and TRBJ1-3, with 8 bases aligning to TRBD1. The germline V gene encodes CDR1 LNHDA and CDR2 SQIVND (reference sequence). The V and J ends lost 6 bases and 11 bases, in that order; junction bases with no gene match: 9. The CDR3 loop spans 13 amino acids. The CDR3 protein is CASRGQGRSAIYF. In DNA, the CDR3 is TGTGCCAGTAGAGGACAGGGCAGATCCGCCATATATTTT.

This clonotype was detected many times. The chain carries TRBV20-1 and TRBJ2-3, with 11 bases lining up with TRBD2. V lost 2 bases to trimming and J lost 3 bases; unmatched junction nucleotides: 1. Per germline, CDR1 DFQATT and CDR2 SNEGSKA (reference sequence). This CDR3 comprises 14 residues. This chain's CDR3 is CSARTSGGTDTQYF. The CDR3 coding sequence is TGCAGTGCTAGAACTAGCGGGGGTACAGATACGCAGTATTTT.

This clonotype has a handful of counts. The genes are TRBV5-1 and TRBJ2-3, with 9 bases aligning to TRBD2. Germline values: CDR1 SGHRS, CDR2 YFSETQ. The CDR3 length is 18 residues. The V segment lost 4 bases and the J segment 4 bases; nucleotides outside the gene matches: 16. The CDR3 protein is CASSTLRGGNWGADTQYF. In nucleotides, the CDR3 is TGCGCCAGCAGCACTTTGCGGGGGGGCAACTGGGGCGCAGATACGCAGTATTTT.

This clonotype was seen repeatedly, ten times or more. The chain recombines TRBV25-1 with TRBJ1-1, with no clear D. Looked up from germline, CDR1 is MGHDK and CDR2 is SYGVNS. The CDR3 extends over 9 amino acids. Trimming removed 4 bases at V and 11 bases at J, with 5 bases between. This chain's CDR3 is CASSGGAFF. CDR3 nucleotide sequence: TGTGCCAGCAGTGGAGGGGCTTTCTTT.

A remark on this clonotype: This may be a read error, as it is one base from a much larger clone. V gene TRBV3-1 combines with J gene TRBJ1-1; 11 nucleotides align to TRBD1. The CDR3 is made up of 17 amino acids. Germline CDR1 and CDR2: LGHDT and YNNKEL (reference sequence). CDR3 bases: TGTGCCAGCAGCCAGATCAAGGACAGGGGGCGAAACACTAAAGCTTTCTTT. Protein sequence: CASSQIKDRGRNTKAFF.

This clonotype was seen at least ten times. The chain recombines TRBV29-1 with TRBJ1-1; 7 positions agree with TRBD1. With 5 bases clipped from V and 2 bases from J, the junction kept 5 bases outside the gene matches. This CDR3 comprises 13 residues. Germline V gene sequence: CDR1 SQVTM, CDR2 ANQGSEA. The CDR3 here is CSVTGTDNTEAFF. CDR3 DNA sequence: TGCAGCGTTACCGGGACAGACAACACTGAAGCTTTCTTT.